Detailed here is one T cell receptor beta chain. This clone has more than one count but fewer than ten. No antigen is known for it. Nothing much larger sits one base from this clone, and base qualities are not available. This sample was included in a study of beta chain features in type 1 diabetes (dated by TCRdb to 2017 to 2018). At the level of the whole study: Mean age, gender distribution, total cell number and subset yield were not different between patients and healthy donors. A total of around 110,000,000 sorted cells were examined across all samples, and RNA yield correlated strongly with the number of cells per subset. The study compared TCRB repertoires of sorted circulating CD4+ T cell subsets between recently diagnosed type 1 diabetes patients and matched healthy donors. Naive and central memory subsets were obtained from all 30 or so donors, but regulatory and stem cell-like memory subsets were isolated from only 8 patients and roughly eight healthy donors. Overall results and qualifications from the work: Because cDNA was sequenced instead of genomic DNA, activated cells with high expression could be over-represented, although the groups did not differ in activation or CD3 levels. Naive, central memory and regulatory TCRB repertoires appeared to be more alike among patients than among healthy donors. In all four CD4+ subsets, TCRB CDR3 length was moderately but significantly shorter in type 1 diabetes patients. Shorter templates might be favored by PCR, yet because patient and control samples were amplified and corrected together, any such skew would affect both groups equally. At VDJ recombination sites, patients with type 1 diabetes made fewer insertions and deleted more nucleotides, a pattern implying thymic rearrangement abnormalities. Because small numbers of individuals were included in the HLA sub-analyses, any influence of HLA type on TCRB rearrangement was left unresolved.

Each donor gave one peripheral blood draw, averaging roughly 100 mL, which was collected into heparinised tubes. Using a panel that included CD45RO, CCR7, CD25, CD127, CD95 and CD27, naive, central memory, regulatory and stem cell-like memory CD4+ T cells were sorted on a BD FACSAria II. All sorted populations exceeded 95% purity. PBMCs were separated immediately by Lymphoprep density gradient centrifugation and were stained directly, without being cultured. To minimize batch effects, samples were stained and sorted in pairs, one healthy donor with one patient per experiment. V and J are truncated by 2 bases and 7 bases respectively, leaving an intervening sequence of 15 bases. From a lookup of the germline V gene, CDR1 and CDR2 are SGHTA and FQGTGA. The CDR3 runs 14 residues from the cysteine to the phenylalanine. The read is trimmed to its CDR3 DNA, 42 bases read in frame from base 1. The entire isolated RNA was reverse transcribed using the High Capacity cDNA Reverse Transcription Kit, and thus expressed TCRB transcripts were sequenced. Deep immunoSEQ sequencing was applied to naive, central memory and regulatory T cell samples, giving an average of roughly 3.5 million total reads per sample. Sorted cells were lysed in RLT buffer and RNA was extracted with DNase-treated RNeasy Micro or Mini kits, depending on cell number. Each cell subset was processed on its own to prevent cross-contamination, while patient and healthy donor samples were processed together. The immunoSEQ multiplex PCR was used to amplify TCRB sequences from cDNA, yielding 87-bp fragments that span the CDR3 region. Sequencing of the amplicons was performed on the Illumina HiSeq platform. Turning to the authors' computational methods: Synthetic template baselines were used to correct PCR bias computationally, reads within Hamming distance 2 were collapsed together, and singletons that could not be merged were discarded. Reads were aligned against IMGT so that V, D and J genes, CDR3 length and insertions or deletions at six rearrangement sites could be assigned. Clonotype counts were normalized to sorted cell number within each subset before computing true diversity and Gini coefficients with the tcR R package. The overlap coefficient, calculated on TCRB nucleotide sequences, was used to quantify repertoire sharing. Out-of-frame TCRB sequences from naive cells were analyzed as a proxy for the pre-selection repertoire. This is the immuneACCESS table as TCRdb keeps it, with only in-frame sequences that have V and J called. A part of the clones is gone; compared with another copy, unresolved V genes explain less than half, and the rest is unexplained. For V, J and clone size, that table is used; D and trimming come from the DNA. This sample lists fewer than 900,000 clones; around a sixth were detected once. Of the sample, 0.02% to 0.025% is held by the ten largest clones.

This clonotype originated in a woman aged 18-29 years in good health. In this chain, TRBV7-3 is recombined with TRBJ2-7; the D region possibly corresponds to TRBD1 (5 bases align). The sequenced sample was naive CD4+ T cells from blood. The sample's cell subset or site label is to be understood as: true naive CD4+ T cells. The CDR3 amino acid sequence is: CASSLLPGIGEQYF. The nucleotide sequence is TGTGCCAGCAGCTTACTCCCAGGGATTGGAGAGCAGTACTTC. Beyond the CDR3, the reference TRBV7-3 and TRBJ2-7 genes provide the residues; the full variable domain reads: GAGVSQTPSNKVTEKGKYVELRCDPISGHTALYWYRQSLGQGPEFLIYFQGTGAADDSGLPNDRFFAVRPEGSVSTLKIQRTERGDSAVYLCASSLLPGIGEQYFGPGTRLTVT.